A selection of T cell receptor beta chains follows, all from one sample in a study of cytomegalovirus exposure and HLA in healthy donors. Produced via immunoSEQ multiplex PCR; TCRdb's table is partial and in-frame only. The repertoire holds some 130,000 clones, with 65% to 85% as singletons. Material: PBMCs. These receptor sequences come from a woman aged 18-29 years in good health and CMV-seronegative. The CDR3 runs from the conserved cysteine through the conserved F or W. Each record gives: D gene, clone size, V gene, J gene, CDR3 protein, CDR3 DNA. The D gene is left open where the match is weak. A row's size may be missing; if present it is once, few, many or a size class.

NA	NA	TRBV20-1	TRBJ1-1	CSASGGKAFF	TGCAGTGCTAGCGGGGGGAAAGCTTTCTTT
TRBD2	NA	TRBV6-4	TRBJ2-1	CASSDAAGVSSYNEQFF	TGTGCCAGCAGTGACGCAGCGGGGGTAAGCTCCTACAATGAGCAGTTCTTC
NA	NA	TRBV2	TRBJ1-2	CASSEREGMGYTF	TGTGCCAGCAGTGAAAGGGAGGGTATGGGCTACACCTTC
TRBD2	once	TRBV27	TRBJ2-7	CASRPGTSALREQYF	TGTGCCAGCAGACCCGGGACTAGCGCCCTTCGGGAGCAGTACTTC
TRBD2	NA	TRBV6-5	TRBJ2-2	CASSYRPGLVAGELFF	TGTGCCAGCAGTTACCGTCCGGGACTAGTCGCCGGGGAGCTGTTTTTT
TRBD2	NA	TRBV18	TRBJ2-1	CASSPNGLAAYNEQFF	TGTGCCAGCTCACCTAACGGGCTAGCGGCTTACAATGAGCAGTTCTTC
NA	NA	TRBV5-6	TRBJ2-5	CASSVGEDALYF	TGTGCCAGCAGCGTTGGGGAGGACGCCCTGTACTTC
TRBD2	NA	TRBV30	TRBJ2-7	CAWRGLAFEQYF	TGTGCCTGGAGGGGACTAGCCTTCGAGCAGTACTTC
NA	NA	TRBV15	TRBJ1-2	CATSRTTTAPYGYTF	TGTGCCACCAGCAGAACAACAACAGCCCCCTATGGCTACACCTTC
NA	NA	TRBV19	TRBJ1-3	CASTSGRSGNTIYF	TGTGCCAGTACCTCGGGGAGGTCTGGAAACACCATATATTTT
NA	NA	TRBV30	TRBJ2-1	CASRLGDEQFF	TGTGCCTCCCGCCTAGGGGATGAGCAGTTCTTC
TRBD2	few	TRBV6-5	TRBJ2-1	CASREGLADEQFF	TGTGCCAGCAGGGAGGGACTAGCTGACGAGCAGTTCTTC
NA	few	TRBV6-6	TRBJ1-4	CATGRESGGTNEKLFF	TGTGCCACCGGCCGGGAATCAGGAGGAACTAATGAAAAACTGTTTTTT
TRBD2	NA	TRBV7-8	TRBJ2-1	CASSLTGTSVNEQFF	TGTGCCAGCAGCTTGACCGGGACTAGCGTCAATGAGCAGTTCTTC
NA	NA	TRBV2	TRBJ2-3	CASSEEATDTQYF	TGTGCCAGCAGTGAGGAGGCGACAGATACGCAGTATTTT
NA	NA	TRBV6-1	TRBJ1-2	CASSAGISDPGYTF	TGTGCCAGCAGTGCGGGAATCTCAGACCCCGGCTACACCTTC
TRBD2	few	TRBV7-2	TRBJ2-7	CASSHGLEGWGLYEQYF	TGTGCCAGCAGCCACGGACTAGAGGGATGGGGCCTTTACGAGCAGTACTTC
TRBD1	few	TRBV10-3	TRBJ2-7	CAINGGQGSDEQYF	TGTGCCATCAACGGCGGACAGGGAAGCGACGAGCAGTACTTC
NA	NA	TRBV25-1	TRBJ2-2	CASSELEEKRVTGELFF	TGTGCCAGCAGTGAATTAGAAGAAAAGAGGGTCACCGGGGAGCTGTTTTTT
TRBD2	NA	TRBV9	TRBJ2-3	CASSVFAGGSTDTQYF	TGTGCCAGCAGCGTATTTGCGGGAGGATCTACAGATACGCAGTATTTT
NA	NA	TRBV19	TRBJ1-5	CASSLVLASSRNQPQHF	TGTGCCAGTAGTCTTGTTCTGGCCTCCTCCCGCAATCAGCCCCAGCATTTT
NA	NA	TRBV10-1	TRBJ1-5	CASSDTEGPQHF	TGCGCCAGCAGTGACACCGAGGGGCCCCAGCATTTT
TRBD1	once	TRBV19	TRBJ2-6	CASRNTGAGANVLTF	TGTGCCAGTAGAAATACAGGGGCTGGGGCCAACGTCCTGACTTTC
NA	NA	TRBV29-1	TRBJ1-5	CSVGRHGEPQHF	TGCAGCGTTGGGAGGCACGGGGAGCCCCAGCATTTT
TRBD2	NA	TRBV5-4	TRBJ2-1	CASSPPAGGLGEQFF	TGTGCCAGCAGCCCCCCAGCGGGAGGGCTCGGTGAGCAGTTCTTC
NA	NA	TRBV6-6	TRBJ1-5	CARKKEEPQHF	TGTGCCAGGAAAAAAGAGGAGCCCCAGCATTTT
TRBD2	few	TRBV4-1	TRBJ2-3	CASSQTSGSITDTQYF	TGCGCCAGCAGCCAGACTAGCGGGAGCATCACAGATACGCAGTATTTT
NA	few	TRBV6-5	TRBJ1-3	CASWVGAGNTIYF	TGTGCCAGCTGGGTTGGGGCCGGAAACACCATATATTTT
TRBD1	NA	TRBV30	TRBJ2-5	CAWATGVSQETQYF	TGTGCCTGGGCTACAGGGGTTAGCCAAGAGACCCAGTACTTC
TRBD1	NA	TRBV7-8	TRBJ1-4	CASSLRDRGEKLFF	TGTGCCAGCAGCTTAAGGGACAGGGGTGAAAAACTGTTTTTT
TRBD1	few	TRBV7-2	TRBJ2-5	CASSATGERGTQYF	TGTGCCAGCAGCGCAACAGGGGAGAGGGGGACCCAGTACTTC
TRBD2	NA	TRBV30	TRBJ2-1	CAWSGGVGGFGTRGDEQFF	TGTGCCTGGAGTGGGGGAGTAGGGGGGTTTGGGACTAGAGGGGATGAGCAGTTCTTC
TRBD1	NA	TRBV19	TRBJ2-2	CATQTGKMNTGELFF	TGTGCCACTCAGACAGGGAAGATGAACACCGGGGAGCTGTTTTTT
TRBD1	NA	TRBV19	TRBJ1-2	CASLGPQGKAGYTF	TGTGCCAGTCTCGGGCCACAGGGGAAGGCTGGCTACACCTTC
NA	NA	TRBV19	TRBJ1-1	CATLSTRNTEAFF	TGTGCCACCCTCTCAACCAGGAACACTGAAGCTTTCTTT
NA	NA	TRBV6-1	TRBJ2-4	CASSHDMGKNIQYF	TGTGCCAGCAGTCACGACATGGGCAAAAACATTCAGTACTTC
NA	NA	TRBV6-1	TRBJ2-3	CASSEFRGGDTDTQYF	TGTGCCAGCAGTGAATTTCGCGGGGGCGACACAGATACGCAGTATTTT
NA	NA	TRBV27	TRBJ2-1	CASSLSGSSYNEQFF	TGTGCCAGCAGTTTATCGGGCAGCTCCTACAATGAGCAGTTCTTC
NA	few	TRBV30	TRBJ1-3	CAWSVQRGYTIYF	TGTGCCTGGAGTGTACAAAGGGGATACACCATATATTTT
NA	NA	TRBV7-7	TRBJ2-1	CASSLALAPTRDEQFF	TGTGCCAGCAGCTTAGCGCTAGCCCCGACGAGGGATGAGCAGTTCTTC
NA	NA	TRBV19	TRBJ1-5	CASSYADSNSNQPQHF	TGTGCCAGTAGCTATGCGGACAGCAATAGCAATCAGCCCCAGCATTTT
NA	NA	TRBV5-8	TRBJ1-4	CASSLGGRGLFEKLFF	TGTGCCAGCAGCTTGGGAGGGCGCGGTCTATTCGAAAAACTGTTTTTT
TRBD2	NA	TRBV4-1	TRBJ2-1	CASSHPPASGSYNEQFF	TGCGCCAGCAGCCACCCCCCGGCTAGCGGGAGCTACAATGAGCAGTTCTTC
NA	NA	TRBV20-1	TRBJ1-2	CSAVQGYGYTF	TGCAGTGCCGTTCAGGGATACGGCTACACCTTC